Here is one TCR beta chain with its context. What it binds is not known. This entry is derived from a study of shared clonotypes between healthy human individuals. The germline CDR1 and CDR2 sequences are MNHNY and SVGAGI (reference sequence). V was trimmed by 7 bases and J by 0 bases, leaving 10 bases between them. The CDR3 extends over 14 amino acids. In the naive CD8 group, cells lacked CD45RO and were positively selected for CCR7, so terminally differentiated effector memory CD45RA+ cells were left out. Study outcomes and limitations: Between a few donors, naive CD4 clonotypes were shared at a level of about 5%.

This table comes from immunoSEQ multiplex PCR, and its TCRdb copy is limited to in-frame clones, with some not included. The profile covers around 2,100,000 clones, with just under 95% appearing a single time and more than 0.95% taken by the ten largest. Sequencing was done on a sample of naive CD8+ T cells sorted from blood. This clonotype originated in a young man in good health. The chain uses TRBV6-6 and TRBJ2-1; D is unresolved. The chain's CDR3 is CASNPHYSYNEQFF. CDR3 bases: TGTGCCAGCAACCCGCACTACTCCTACAATGAGCAGTTCTTC.